This TCR beta chain derives from a study of glioma-infiltrating T cells. The CDR3 is 14 amino acids. Trimming took 7 bases from V and 2 from J, leaving 16 bases between them. Germline V gene data show CDR1 as SGHRS and CDR2 as YFSETQ. Amplification of TCR alpha and beta CDR3 regions from RNA used iRepertoire nested multiplex PCR. TCRdb re-called the multiplex PCR reads through MiXCR, storing one row per CDR3 protein. The sample gives some 120,000 distinct CDR3 sequences, roughly 20% of which show up once; 13% to 15% is in the top ten. Regarding this clonotype: Its antigen is not identified.

Study results and limitations: Gliomas, especially low-grade, showed above-expected tissue-blood divergence; non-neoplastic patients showed below. Tissue and blood shared very few CDR3 sequences.

The sequence derives from a human donor with low-grade glioma or glioblastoma, undergoing nonglioma brain surgery, or in good health (not recorded which). V is TRBV5-1 and J is TRBJ2-7; maybe TRBD1 (5 bases). The sequenced sample was glioma tissue, nonneoplastic brain tissue, or PBMCs (not recorded which). The CDR3 region is CASGVDIGAYEQYF. CDR3 bases: TGCGCCAGCGGCGTGGACATCGGCGCCTACGAGCAGTACTTC. The variable domain in full, with the rest retrieved from reference TRBV5-1 and TRBJ2-7, is KAGVTQTPRYLIKTRGQQVTLSCSPISGHRSVSWYQQTPGQGLQFLFEYFSETQRNKGNFPGRFSGRQFSNSRSEMNVSTLELGDSALYLCASGVDIGAYEQYFGPGTRLTVT.